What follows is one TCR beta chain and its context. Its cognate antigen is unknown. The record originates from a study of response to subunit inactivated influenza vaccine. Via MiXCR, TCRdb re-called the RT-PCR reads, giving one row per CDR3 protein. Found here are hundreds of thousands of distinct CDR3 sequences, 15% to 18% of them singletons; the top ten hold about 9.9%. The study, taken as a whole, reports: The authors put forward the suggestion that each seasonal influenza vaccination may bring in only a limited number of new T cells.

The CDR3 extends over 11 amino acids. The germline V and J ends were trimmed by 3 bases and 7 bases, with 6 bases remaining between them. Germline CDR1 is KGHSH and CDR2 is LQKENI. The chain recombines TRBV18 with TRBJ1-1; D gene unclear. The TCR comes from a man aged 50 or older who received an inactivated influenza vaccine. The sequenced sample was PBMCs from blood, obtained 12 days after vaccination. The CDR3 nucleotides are TGTGCCAGCTCACCTATGAATGAAGCTTTCTTT. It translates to CASSPMNEAFF.